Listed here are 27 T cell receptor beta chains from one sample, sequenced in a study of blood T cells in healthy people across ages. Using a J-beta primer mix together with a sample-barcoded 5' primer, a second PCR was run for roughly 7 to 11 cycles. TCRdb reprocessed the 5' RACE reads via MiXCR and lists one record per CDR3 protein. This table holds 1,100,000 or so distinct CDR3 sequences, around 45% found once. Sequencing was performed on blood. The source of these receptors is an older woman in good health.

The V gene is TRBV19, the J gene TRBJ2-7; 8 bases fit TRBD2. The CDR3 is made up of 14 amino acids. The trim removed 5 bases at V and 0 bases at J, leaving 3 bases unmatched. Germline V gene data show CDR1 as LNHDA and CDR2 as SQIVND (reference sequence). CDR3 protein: CASSRTSISYEQYF. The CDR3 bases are TGTGCCAGTAGTCGGACTAGCATCTCCTACGAGCAGTACTTC.

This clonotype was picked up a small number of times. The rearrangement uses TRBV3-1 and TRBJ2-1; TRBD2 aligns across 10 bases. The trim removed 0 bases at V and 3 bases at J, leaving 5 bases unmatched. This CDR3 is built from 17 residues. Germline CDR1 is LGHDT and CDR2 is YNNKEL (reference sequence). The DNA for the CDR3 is TGTGCCAGCAGCCAAGATCGAGGACTAGCGGTCTACAATGAGCAGTTCTTC. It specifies CASSQDRGLAVYNEQFF.

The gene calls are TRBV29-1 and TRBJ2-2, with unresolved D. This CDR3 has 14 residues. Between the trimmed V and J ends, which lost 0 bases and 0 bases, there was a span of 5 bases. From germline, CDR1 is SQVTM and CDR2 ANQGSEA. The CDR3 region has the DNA TGCAGCGTTGAAGACCCCTCGAACACCGGGGAGCTGTTTTTT. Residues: CSVEDPSNTGELFF.

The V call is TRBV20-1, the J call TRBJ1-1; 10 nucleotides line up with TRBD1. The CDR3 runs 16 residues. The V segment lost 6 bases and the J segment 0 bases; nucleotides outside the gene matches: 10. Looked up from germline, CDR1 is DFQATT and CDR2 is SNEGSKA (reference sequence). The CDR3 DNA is TGCAGTGCAAGAAGACAGGGGGCGGTTTTGAACACTGAAGCTTTCTTT. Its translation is CSARRQGAVLNTEAFF.

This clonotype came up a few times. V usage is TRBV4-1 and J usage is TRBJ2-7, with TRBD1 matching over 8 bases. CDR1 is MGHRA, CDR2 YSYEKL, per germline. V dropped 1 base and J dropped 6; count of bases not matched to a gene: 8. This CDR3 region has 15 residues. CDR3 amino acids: CASSQVLAGGSEQYF. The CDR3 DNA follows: TGCGCCAGCAGCCAAGTTCTGGCAGGGGGCTCCGAGCAGTACTTC.

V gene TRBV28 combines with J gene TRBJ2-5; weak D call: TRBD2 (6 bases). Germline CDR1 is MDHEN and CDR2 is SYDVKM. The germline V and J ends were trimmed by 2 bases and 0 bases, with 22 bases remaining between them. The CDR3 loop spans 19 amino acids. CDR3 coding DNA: TGTGCCAGCAGTTTACGGGGGAGTTACAACCGCGGGTACCAAGAGACCCAGTACTTC. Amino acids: CASSLRGSYNRGYQETQYF.

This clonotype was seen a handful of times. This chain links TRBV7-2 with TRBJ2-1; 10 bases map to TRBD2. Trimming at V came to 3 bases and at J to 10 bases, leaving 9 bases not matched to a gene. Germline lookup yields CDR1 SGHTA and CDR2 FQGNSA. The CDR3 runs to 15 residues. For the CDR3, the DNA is TGTGCCAGCAGCTTGGCCCAGGGACTAGCGAGGGAGCAGTTCTTC. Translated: CASSLAQGLAREQFF.

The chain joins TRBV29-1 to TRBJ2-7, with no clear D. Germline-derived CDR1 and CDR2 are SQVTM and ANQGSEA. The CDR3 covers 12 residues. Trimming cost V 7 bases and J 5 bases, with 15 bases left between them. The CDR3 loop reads CSAQFQNHEQYF. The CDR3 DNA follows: TGCAGCGCCCAGTTCCAAAATCACGAGCAGTACTTC.

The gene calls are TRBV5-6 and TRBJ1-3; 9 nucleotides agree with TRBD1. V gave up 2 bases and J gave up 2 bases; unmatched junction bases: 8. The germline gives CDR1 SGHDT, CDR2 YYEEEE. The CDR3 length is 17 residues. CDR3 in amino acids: CASSFGTGSITGNTIYF. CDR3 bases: TGTGCCAGCAGCTTCGGGACAGGGTCGATCACTGGAAACACCATATATTTT.

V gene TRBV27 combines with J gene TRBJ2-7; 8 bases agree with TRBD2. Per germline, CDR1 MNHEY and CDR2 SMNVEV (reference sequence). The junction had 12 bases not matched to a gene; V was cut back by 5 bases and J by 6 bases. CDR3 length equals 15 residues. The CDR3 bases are TGTGCCAGCAGTCCCGATTGGGGGCGGGAGGTCGAGCAGTACTTC. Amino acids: CASSPDWGREVEQYF.

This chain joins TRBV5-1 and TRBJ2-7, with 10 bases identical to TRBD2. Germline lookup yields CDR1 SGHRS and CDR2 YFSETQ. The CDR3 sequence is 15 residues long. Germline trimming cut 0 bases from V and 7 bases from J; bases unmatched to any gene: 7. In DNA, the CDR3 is TGCGCCAGCAGCTTGGGAGGGACTAGCGACAATGAGCAGTACTTC. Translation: CASSLGGTSDNEQYF.

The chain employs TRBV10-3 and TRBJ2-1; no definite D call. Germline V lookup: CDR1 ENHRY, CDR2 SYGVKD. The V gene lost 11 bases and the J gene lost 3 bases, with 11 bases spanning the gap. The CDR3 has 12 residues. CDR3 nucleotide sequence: TGTGCCTCTGGGGATCTCTACAATGAGCAGTTCTTC. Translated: CASGDLYNEQFF.

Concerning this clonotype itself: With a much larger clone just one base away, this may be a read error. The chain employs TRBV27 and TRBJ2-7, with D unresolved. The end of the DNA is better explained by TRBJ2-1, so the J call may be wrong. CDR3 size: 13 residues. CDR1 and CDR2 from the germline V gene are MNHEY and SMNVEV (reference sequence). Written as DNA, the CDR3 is TGTGCCAGCAGTTTAAGACCAAACAATGGGCAGTTCTTC. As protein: CASSLRPNNGQFF.

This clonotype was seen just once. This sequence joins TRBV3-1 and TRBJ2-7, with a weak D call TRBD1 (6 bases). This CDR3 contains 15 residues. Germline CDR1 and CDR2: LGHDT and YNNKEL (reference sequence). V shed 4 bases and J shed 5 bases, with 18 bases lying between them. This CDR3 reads CASSLNGGRSNEQYF. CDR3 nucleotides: TGTGCCAGCAGCCTCAATGGGGGCAGGTCGAACGAGCAGTACTTC.

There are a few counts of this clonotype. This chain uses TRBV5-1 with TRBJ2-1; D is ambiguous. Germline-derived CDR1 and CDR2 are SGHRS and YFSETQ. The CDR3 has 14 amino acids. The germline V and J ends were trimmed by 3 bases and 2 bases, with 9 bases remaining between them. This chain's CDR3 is CASSSISTYNEQFF. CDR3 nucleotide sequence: TGCGCCAGCAGCTCCATTTCGACCTACAATGAGCAGTTCTTC.

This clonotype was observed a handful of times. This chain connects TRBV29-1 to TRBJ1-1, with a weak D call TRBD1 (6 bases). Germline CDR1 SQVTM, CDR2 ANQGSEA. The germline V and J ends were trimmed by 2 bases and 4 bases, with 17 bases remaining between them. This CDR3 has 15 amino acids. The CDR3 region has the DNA TGCAGCGTTGAACGTAGGGGGGAGGGGGGCACTGAAGCTTTCTTT. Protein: CSVERRGEGGTEAFF.

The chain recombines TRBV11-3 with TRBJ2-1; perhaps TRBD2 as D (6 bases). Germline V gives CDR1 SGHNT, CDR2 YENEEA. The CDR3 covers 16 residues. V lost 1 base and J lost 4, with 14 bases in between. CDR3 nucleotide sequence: TGTGCCAGCAGCTTAGGGTGGCGGGGCCGGTACAATGAGCAGTTCTTC. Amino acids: CASSLGWRGRYNEQFF.

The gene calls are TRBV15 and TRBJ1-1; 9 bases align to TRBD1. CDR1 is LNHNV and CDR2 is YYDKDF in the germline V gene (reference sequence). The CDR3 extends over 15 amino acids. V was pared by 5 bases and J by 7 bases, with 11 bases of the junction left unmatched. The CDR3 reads CATSPGGTGGDEAFF. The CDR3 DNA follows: TGTGCCACCAGCCCTGGGGGAACAGGGGGCGATGAAGCTTTCTTT. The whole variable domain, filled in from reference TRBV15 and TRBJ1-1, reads DAMVIQNPRYQVTQFGKPVTLSCSQTLNHNVMYWYQQKSSQAPKLLFHYYDKDFNNEADTPDNFQSRRPNTSFCFLDIRSPGLGDTAMYLCATSPGGTGGDEAFFGQGTRLTVV.

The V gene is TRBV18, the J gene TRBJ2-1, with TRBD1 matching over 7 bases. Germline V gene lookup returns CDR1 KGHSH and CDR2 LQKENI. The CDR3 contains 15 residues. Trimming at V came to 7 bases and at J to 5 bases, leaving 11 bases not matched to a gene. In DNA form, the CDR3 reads TGTGCCAGCTTATTAGGGGGACAGTACAACAATGAGCAGTTCTTC. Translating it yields CASLLGGQYNNEQFF. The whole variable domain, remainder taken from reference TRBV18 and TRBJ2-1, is NAGVMQNPRHLVRRRGQEARLRCSPMKGHSHVYWYRQLPEEGLKFMVYLQKENIIDESGMPKERFSAEFPKEGPSILRIQQVVRGDSAAYFCASLLGGQYNNEQFFGPGTRLTVL.

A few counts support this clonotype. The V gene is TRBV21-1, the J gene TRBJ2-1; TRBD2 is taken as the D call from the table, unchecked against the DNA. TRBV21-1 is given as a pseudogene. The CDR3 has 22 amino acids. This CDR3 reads CASSKGQGVGSGRTSSYNEQFF. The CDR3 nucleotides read TGTGCCAGCAGCAAAGGACAGGGCGTGGGGAGCGGGAGGACCAGCTCCTACAATGAGCAGTTCTTC.

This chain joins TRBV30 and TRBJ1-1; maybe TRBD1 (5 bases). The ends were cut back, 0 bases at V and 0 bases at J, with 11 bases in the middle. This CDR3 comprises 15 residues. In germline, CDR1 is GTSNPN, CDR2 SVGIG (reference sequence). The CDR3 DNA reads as TGTGCCTGGAGTGTACTCCCAGGGATGAACACTGAAGCTTTCTTT. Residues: CAWSVLPGMNTEAFF. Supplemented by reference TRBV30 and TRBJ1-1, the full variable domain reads SQTIHQWPATLVQPVGSPLSLECTVEGTSNPNLYWYRQAAGRGLQLLFYSVGIGQISSEVPQNLSASRPQDRQFILSSKKLLLSDSGFYLCAWSVLPGMNTEAFFGQGTRLTVV.

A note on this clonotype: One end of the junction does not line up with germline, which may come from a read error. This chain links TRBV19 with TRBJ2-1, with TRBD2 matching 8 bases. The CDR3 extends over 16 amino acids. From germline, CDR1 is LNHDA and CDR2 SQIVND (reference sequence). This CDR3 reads CATGGVASSSYNEQFF. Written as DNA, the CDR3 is TGTGCCACCGGGGGGGTTGCGTCGAGCTCCTACAATGAACAGTTCTTC.

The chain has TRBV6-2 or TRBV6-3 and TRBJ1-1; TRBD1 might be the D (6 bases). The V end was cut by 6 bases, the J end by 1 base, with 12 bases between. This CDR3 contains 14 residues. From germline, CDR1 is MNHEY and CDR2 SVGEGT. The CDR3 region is CASRDPGENTEAFF. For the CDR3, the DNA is TGTGCCAGCAGAGATCCAGGGGAGAACACTGAAGCTTTCTTT.

CDR3 sequence: CALMGAGLLSRTDTQYF. The CDR3 DNA is TGTGCCCTTATGGGGGCTGGGCTCCTTTCTCGCACAGATACGCAGTATTTT. V is TRBV21-1 and J is TRBJ2-3; TRBD1 reflects the table's D call only, with no check against the DNA. TRBV21-1 is classified as a pseudogene. The length of the CDR3 is 17 residues.

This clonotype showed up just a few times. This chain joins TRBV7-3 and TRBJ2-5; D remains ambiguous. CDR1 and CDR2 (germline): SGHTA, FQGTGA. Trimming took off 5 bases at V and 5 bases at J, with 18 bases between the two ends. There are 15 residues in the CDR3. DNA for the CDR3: TGTGCCAGCAGCCCCCTGGTTAGTCCGATGGAGACCCAGTACTTC. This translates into CASSPLVSPMETQYF. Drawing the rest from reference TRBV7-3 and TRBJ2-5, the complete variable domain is GAGVSQTPSNKVTEKGKYVELRCDPISGHTALYWYRQSLGQGPEFLIYFQGTGAADDSGLPNDRFFAVRPEGSVSTLKIQRTERGDSAVYLCASSPLVSPMETQYFGPGTRLLVL.

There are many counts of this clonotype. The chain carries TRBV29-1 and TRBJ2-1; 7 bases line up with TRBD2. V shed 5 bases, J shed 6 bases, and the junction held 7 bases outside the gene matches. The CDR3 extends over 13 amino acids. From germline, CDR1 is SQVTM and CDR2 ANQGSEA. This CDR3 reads CSVPLAEINEQFF. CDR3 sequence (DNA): TGCAGCGTTCCTCTAGCGGAGATCAATGAGCAGTTCTTC.

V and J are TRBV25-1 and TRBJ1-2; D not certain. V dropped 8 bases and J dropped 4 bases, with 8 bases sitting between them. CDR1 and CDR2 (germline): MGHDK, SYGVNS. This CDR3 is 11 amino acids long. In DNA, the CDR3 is TGTGCCAGCTCAGACATCTATGGCTACACCTTC. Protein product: CASSDIYGYTF.